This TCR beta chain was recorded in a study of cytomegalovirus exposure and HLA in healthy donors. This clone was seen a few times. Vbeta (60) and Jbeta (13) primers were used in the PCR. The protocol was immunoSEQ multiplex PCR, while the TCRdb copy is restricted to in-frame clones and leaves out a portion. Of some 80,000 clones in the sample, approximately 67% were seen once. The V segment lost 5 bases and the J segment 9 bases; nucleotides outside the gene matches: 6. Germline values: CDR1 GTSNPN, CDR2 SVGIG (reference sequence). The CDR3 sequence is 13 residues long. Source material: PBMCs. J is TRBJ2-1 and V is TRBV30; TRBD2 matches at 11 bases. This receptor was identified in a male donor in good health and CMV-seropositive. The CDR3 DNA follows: TGTGCCTGGTCACTAGCGGGAGATCGTGAGCAGTTCTTC. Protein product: CAWSLAGDREQFF.